Sequencing of this TCR beta chain was carried out in a study of blood T cell repertoires in COVID-19. TCRdb's table, derived via immunoSEQ multiplex PCR, lists solely in-frame clones and lacks some. The repertoire consists of about 120,000 clones, with 90% occurring once and the leading ten covering 3.8%. The germline V and J ends were trimmed by 1 base and 3 bases, with 8 bases remaining between them. Germline V CDR1 and CDR2: LGHDT, YNNKEL (reference sequence). The CDR3 extends over 14 amino acids. The chain carries TRBV3-1 (or the pseudogene TRBV3-2) and TRBJ2-3; no definite D call. This sequence originates from a woman aged 60-75 years with COVID-19, enrolled during active disease. The sample was peripheral blood. As DNA, the CDR3 is TGTGCCAGCAGCCAAGCGGGTTCGACAGATACGCAGTATTTT. It encodes CASSQAGSTDTQYF.